Below, one T cell receptor (beta chain) is given with its context. The data derive from a study of blood T cell repertoires in COVID-19. Produced via immunoSEQ multiplex PCR; TCRdb's table is partial and in-frame only. The table lists 200,000 to 250,000 clones, 82% of them singletons. Sequencing was carried out using PBMCs or T cells enriched from blood (not recorded which). This clonotype originated in a man aged 40-55 years who had recovered from COVID-19.

The CDR3 protein is CASSVGLAGARTDTQYF. CDR3 in DNA: TGTGCCAGCAGCGTAGGCCTAGCGGGTGCGAGAACAGATACGCAGTATTTT. This chain links TRBV9 with TRBJ2-3; 8 bases are shared with TRBD2. After removal of 0 bases from V and 3 bases from J, the junction contained 9 bases not matched to a gene. The CDR3 totals 17 residues. Germline loops: CDR1 SGDLS, CDR2 YYNGEE.